This T cell receptor (beta chain) was retrieved from a study of beta chain features in type 1 diabetes. Overall study results and limits: HLA effects on TCRB rearrangement stayed unresolved here.

A remark on this clone: No antigen is known for it.

Since all of the isolated RNA was reverse transcribed, expressed TCRB transcripts were what got sequenced. The table came from immunoSEQ multiplex PCR; TCRdb's copy has only in-frame clones and leaves some out. The sample comprises 860,000 or so clones, 15% to 20% of which are singletons, and 0.023% rests with the top ten. Deletions cut 0 bases from V and 0 bases from J, with 6 bases between. The V gene's germline CDR1 is SGDLS and CDR2 YYNGEE. CDR3 length: 14 amino acids. The sequenced sample was naive CD4+ T cells from blood. This TCR derives from a woman younger than 30 in good health. J is TRBJ1-1 and V is TRBV9; D is unclear. This CDR3 reads CASSVDPMNTEAFF. In DNA form, the CDR3 reads TGTGCCAGCAGCGTAGACCCCATGAACACTGAAGCTTTCTTT.